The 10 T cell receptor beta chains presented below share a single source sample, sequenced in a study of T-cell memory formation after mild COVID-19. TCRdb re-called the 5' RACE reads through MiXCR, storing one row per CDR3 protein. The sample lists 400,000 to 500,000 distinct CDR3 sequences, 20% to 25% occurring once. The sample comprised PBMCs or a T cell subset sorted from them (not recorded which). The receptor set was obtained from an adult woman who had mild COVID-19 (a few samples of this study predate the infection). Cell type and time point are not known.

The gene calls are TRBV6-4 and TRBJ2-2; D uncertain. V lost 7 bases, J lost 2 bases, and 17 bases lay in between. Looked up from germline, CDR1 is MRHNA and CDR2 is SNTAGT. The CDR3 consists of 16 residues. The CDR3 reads CASTIPRGSNTGELFF. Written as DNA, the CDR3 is TGTGCCAGCACTATCCCTAGAGGAAGTAACACCGGGGAGCTGTTTTTT.

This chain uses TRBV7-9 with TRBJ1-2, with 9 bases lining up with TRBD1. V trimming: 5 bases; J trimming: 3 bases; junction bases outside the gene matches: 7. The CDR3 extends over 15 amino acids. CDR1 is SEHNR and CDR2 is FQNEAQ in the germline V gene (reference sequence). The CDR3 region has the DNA TGTGCCAGCAGCACCTGGGACAGGGTCCACTATGGCTACACCTTC. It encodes CASSTWDRVHYGYTF.

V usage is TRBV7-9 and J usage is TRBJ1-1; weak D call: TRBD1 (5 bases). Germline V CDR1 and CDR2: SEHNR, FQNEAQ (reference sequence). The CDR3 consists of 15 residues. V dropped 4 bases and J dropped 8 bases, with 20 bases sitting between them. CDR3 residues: CASSSGRGERGEAFF. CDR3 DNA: TGTGCCAGCAGCTCCGGGCGGGGGGAGAGGGGCGAAGCTTTCTTT.

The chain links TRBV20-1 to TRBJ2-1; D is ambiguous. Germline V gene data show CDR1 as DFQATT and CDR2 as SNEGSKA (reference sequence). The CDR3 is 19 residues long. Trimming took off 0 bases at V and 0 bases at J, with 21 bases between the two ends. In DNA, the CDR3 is TGCAGTGCTAGAGAGCTCCCTTCCGGGCAAAAAATCTCCTACAATGAGCAGTTCTTC. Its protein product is CSARELPSGQKISYNEQFF.

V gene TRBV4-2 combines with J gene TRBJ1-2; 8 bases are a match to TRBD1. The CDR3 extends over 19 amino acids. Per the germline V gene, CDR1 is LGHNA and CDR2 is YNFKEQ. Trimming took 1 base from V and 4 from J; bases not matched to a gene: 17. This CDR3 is CASSQGSLQTGEDGYGYTF. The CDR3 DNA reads TGTGCCAGCAGCCAAGGGTCTTTGCAGACAGGGGAAGACGGCTATGGCTACACCTTC.

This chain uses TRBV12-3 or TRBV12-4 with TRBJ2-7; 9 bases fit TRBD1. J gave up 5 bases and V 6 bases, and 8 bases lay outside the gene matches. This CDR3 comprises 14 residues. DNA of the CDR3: TGTGCCAGCAGACCGGGACAGGGTAACCACGAGCAGTACTTC. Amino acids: CASRPGQGNHEQYF.

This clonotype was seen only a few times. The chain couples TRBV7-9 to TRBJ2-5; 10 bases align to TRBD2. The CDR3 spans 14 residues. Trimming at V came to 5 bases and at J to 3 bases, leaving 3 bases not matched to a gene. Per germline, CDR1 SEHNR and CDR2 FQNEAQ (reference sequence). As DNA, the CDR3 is TGTGCCAGCAGCAGAACTAGCGGGAAAGAGACCCAGTACTTC. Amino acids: CASSRTSGKETQYF.

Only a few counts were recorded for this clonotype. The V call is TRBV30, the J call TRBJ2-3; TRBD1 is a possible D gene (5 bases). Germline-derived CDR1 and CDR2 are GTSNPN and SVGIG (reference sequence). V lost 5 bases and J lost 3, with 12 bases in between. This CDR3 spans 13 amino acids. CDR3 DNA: TGTGCCTGGTGGGGCAGGGCGACAGATACGCAGTATTTT. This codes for CAWWGRATDTQYF.

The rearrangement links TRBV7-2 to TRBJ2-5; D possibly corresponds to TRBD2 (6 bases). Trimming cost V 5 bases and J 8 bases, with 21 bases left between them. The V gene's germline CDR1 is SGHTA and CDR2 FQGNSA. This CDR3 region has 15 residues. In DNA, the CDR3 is TGTGCCAGCAGCGGAACAATCCGGGACTCGGCAACCCAGTACTTC. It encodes CASSGTIRDSATQYF. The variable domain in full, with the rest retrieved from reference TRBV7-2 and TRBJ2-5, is GAGVSQSPSNKVTEKGKDVELRCDPISGHTALYWYRQSLGQGLEFLIYFQGNSAPDKSGLPSDRFSAERTGGSVSTLTIQRTQQEDSAVYLCASSGTIRDSATQYFGPGTRLLVL.

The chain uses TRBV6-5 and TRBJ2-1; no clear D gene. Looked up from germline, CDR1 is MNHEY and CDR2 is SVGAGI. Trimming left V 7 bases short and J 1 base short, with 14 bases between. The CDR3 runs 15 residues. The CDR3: CASNHGSASYNEQFF. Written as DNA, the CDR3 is TGTGCCAGCAACCACGGATCTGCTTCCTACAATGAGCAGTTCTTC.